The 22 T cell receptor beta chains in this list originate from one sample, sequenced in a study of cytomegalovirus exposure and HLA in healthy donors. Primers for the PCR totalled 60 Vbeta and 13 Jbeta. Libraries were prepared by immunoSEQ multiplex PCR; TCRdb keeps only in-frame clonotypes and omits some of them. Of 150,000 to 200,000 clones in the sample, roughly 71% were seen once. The sequencing input was PBMCs. All receptors come from a male donor in good health and CMV-seropositive.

The chain recombines TRBV29-1 with TRBJ2-1; tentatively, D is TRBD1 (6 bases). The germline V gene encodes CDR1 SQVTM and CDR2 ANQGSEA. This CDR3 region has 14 residues. V gave up 0 bases and J gave up 4 bases, with 10 bases separating them. The CDR3 DNA sequence: TGCAGCGTTGAAGAAACAGGGTTATACAATGAGCAGTTCTTC. Protein sequence: CSVEETGLYNEQFF.

The V gene is TRBV6-5, the J gene TRBJ2-2; D possibly corresponds to TRBD1 (6 bases). The CDR3 runs 14 residues. The germline gives CDR1 MNHEY, CDR2 SVGAGI. The V end lost 5 bases, the J end lost 3 bases, and 10 bases lay between the germline ends. The CDR3 sequence: CASSQGTYTGELFF. CDR3 sequence (DNA): TGTGCCAGCAGTCAAGGGACATACACCGGGGAGCTGTTTTTT.

V and J are TRBV5-1 and TRBJ2-7; D gene unclear. CDR3 size: 11 residues. V was pared by 0 bases and J by 5 bases, with 3 bases between. The germline gives CDR1 SGHRS, CDR2 YFSETQ. The CDR3 sequence: CASSLADEQYF. The CDR3 bases are TGCGCCAGCAGCTTGGCCGACGAGCAGTACTTC.

This chain links TRBV18 with TRBJ2-6; possibly TRBD2 for D (6 bases). Germline CDR1 KGHSH, CDR2 LQKENI. This CDR3 contains 14 residues. The V end was cut by 5 bases, the J end by 9 bases, with 14 bases between. The CDR3 sequence: CASSSTRESNVLTF. CDR3 DNA sequence: TGTGCCAGCTCATCGACACGGGAGAGCAACGTCCTGACTTTC.

The chain combines TRBV7-2 with TRBJ2-5, with TRBD2 identical over 10 bases. CDR3 length equals 16 residues. Trimming cost V 0 bases and J 5 bases; bases outside gene matches: 6. CDR1 is SGHTA, CDR2 FQGNSA, per germline. This CDR3 is CASSLAPSGGAETQYF. The DNA for the CDR3 is TGTGCCAGCAGCTTAGCTCCCAGCGGGGGGGCGGAGACCCAGTACTTC.

The J gene is TRBJ1-2, the V gene TRBV10-2; tentative D call: TRBD1 (5 bases). This CDR3 region has 14 residues. Germline V gives CDR1 WSHSY, CDR2 SAAADI. Trimming pared 0 bases from V and 8 bases from J, leaving 13 bases between. CDR3 sequence reads: CASSESLDIGGYTF. The CDR3 DNA reads TGCGCCAGCAGTGAGTCGCTGGACATAGGGGGCTACACCTTC.

The chain links TRBV6-1 to TRBJ2-3; perhaps TRBD2 as D (6 bases). CDR3 size: 15 residues. V gave up 5 bases and J gave up 2 bases, with 14 bases separating them. Germline V CDR1 and CDR2: MNHNS, SASEGT. The CDR3 DNA follows: TGTGCCAGCAGTCGGGCTAGCGAAGTCACAGATACGCAGTATTTT. The encoded protein is CASSRASEVTDTQYF.

The CDR3 protein is CASSLLGAYGYTF. As DNA, the CDR3 is TGTGCCAGCAGCTTACTAGGGGCCTATGGCTACACCTTC. The chain carries TRBV11-2 and TRBJ1-2; D is possibly TRBD1 (5 bases). The CDR3 is 13 amino acids. The V end lost 2 bases, the J end lost 4 bases, and 8 bases lay between the germline ends. CDR1 SGHAT and CDR2 FQNNGV come from the germline V gene. Using reference TRBV11-2 and TRBJ1-2 for the parts outside the CDR3, the full variable domain is EAGVAQSPRYKIIEKRQSVAFWCNPISGHATLYWYQQILGQGPKLLIQFQNNGVVDDSQLPKDRFSAERLKGVDSTLKIQPAKLEDSAVYLCASSLLGAYGYTFGSGTRLTVV.

V usage is TRBV5-1 and J usage is TRBJ2-5, with D perhaps matching TRBD2 (6 bases). CDR1 is SGHRS, CDR2 YFSETQ, per germline. Trimming stripped 5 bases from V and 2 bases from J, with 13 bases between. The CDR3 has 14 amino acids. CDR3 coding DNA: TGCGCCAGCAGTGATGGCGGGGTTCAAGAGACCCAGTACTTC. Its protein product is CASSDGGVQETQYF.

The V call is TRBV30, the J call TRBJ1-2, with D perhaps TRBD1 (5 bases). With 3 bases removed from V and 1 base from J, the gap between germline ends came to 12 bases. This CDR3 spans 14 amino acids. The germline V gene has CDR1 GTSNPN and CDR2 SVGIG (reference sequence). The chain's CDR3 is CAWSPDTFNYGYTF. The CDR3, as DNA: TGTGCCTGGAGCCCGGACACCTTTAACTATGGCTACACCTTC.

V is TRBV13 and J is TRBJ1-1, with D unclear. This CDR3 region has 14 residues. The V end was cut by 3 bases, the J end by 0 bases, with 8 bases between. Germline CDR1 and CDR2: PRHDT and FYEKMQ (reference sequence). CDR3 DNA sequence: TGTGCCAGCAGCTTGAGTCGCCTGAACACTGAAGCTTTCTTT. It yields the protein CASSLSRLNTEAFF.

The chain couples TRBV9 to TRBJ2-7; 7 nucleotides match TRBD2. The CDR3 is 16 amino acids. V lost 0 bases, J lost 5 bases, and 11 bases stayed unmatched. Per germline, CDR1 SGDLS and CDR2 YYNGEE. Written as DNA, the CDR3 is TGTGCCAGCAGCGTAGGGGGGGGGACGGAAGGGGACGAGCAGTACTTC. Protein sequence: CASSVGGGTEGDEQYF.

The V gene is TRBV25-1, the J gene TRBJ2-5; 7 nucleotides match TRBD2. CDR1 MGHDK and CDR2 SYGVNS come from the germline V gene. The junction had 4 bases not matched to a gene; V was cut back by 3 bases and J by 0 bases. The CDR3 has 15 amino acids. The CDR3 region has the DNA TGTGCCAGCAGTGAGACTAGCAGAGACCAAGAGACCCAGTACTTC. Residues: CASSETSRDQETQYF.

This chain uses TRBV6-5 with TRBJ1-1; a weak D match, TRBD1 (5 bases). The CDR3 has 14 residues. Germline-derived CDR1 and CDR2 are MNHEY and SVGAGI. With 3 bases removed from V and 3 bases from J, the gap between germline ends came to 11 bases. The CDR3 DNA is TGTGCCAGCAGTTATGTAGACAGATACACTGAAGCTTTCTTT. This encodes CASSYVDRYTEAFF.

This rearrangement joins TRBV7-2 to TRBJ2-7; 8 bases map to TRBD1. This CDR3 is 13 amino acids long. Unmatched junction bases numbered 4, after V lost 5 bases and J lost 4 bases. Germline V gene data show CDR1 as SGHTA and CDR2 as FQGNSA. The CDR3 loop is CASSQQGGYEQYF. The CDR3 DNA reads as TGTGCCAGCAGCCAACAGGGGGGATACGAGCAGTACTTC. The full variable domain, with the rest looked up from reference TRBV7-2 and TRBJ2-7, is GAGVSQSPSNKVTEKGKDVELRCDPISGHTALYWYRQSLGQGLEFLIYFQGNSAPDKSGLPSDRFSAERTGGSVSTLTIQRTQQEDSAVYLCASSQQGGYEQYFGPGTRLTVT.

The chain employs TRBV27 and TRBJ1-2; possible D gene TRBD1, 6 bases. V shed 6 bases and J shed 7 bases, with 18 bases lying between them. Germline loops: CDR1 MNHEY, CDR2 SMNVEV (reference sequence). CDR3 length equals 14 residues. In DNA form, the CDR3 reads TGTGCCAGCAGACCATTCCGGGACATCGGTGGCTACACCTTC. This encodes CASRPFRDIGGYTF.

The rearrangement uses TRBV6-1 and TRBJ1-3, with D possibly being TRBD1 (6 bases). Germline loops: CDR1 MNHNS, CDR2 SASEGT. The CDR3 contains 16 residues. V was cut by 4 bases and J by 0 bases, with 13 bases left in between. The CDR3, as DNA: TGTGCCAGCAGTGCAACAGGGACCCTCTCTGGAAACACCATATATTTT. This translates into CASSATGTLSGNTIYF.

The chain uses TRBV7-3 and TRBJ2-3; TRBD2 aligns across 8 bases. Germline CDR1 is SGHTA and CDR2 is FQGTGA. The CDR3 runs to 13 residues. With 6 bases clipped from V and 2 bases from J, the junction kept 1 base outside the gene matches. CDR3: CASSSGVTDTQYF. Written as DNA, the CDR3 is TGTGCCAGCAGTAGCGGGGTCACAGATACGCAGTATTTT.

The chain couples TRBV29-1 to TRBJ1-1, with unresolved D. This CDR3 region has 13 residues. Germline CDR1 and CDR2: SQVTM and ANQGSEA. V was clipped by 7 bases and J by 0 bases, with 12 bases between them. CDR3 residues: CSAAGGLNTEAFF. The DNA of the CDR3 is TGCAGCGCCGCCGGCGGATTGAACACTGAAGCTTTCTTT.

This sequence joins TRBV6-5 and TRBJ1-2, with 7 bases lining up with TRBD1. The CDR3 spans 13 residues. Trimming cost V 8 bases and J 1 base; bases outside gene matches: 4. Germline V gives CDR1 MNHEY, CDR2 SVGAGI. The CDR3 loop reads CASGQALNYGYTF. The CDR3 DNA reads TGTGCCAGCGGACAGGCCCTTAACTATGGCTACACCTTC.

This chain joins TRBV6-1 and TRBJ1-6; D is possibly TRBD1 (5 bases). The V end lost 2 bases, the J end lost 10 bases, and 15 bases lay between the germline ends. The CDR3 has 15 residues. The germline V gene encodes CDR1 MNHNS and CDR2 SASEGT. CDR3 coding DNA: TGTGCCAGCAGTGAATTTATTGGAGGGGTCTCACCCCTCCACTTT. As protein: CASSEFIGGVSPLHF.

The chain links TRBV30 to TRBJ1-1, with D hard to call. Germline V gene lookup returns CDR1 GTSNPN and CDR2 SVGIG (reference sequence). The CDR3 extends over 12 amino acids. Deletions cut 6 bases from V and 1 base from J, with 9 bases between. The CDR3 protein is CACRVSNTEAFF. The DNA of the CDR3 is TGTGCCTGCCGGGTCTCGAACACTGAAGCTTTCTTT.